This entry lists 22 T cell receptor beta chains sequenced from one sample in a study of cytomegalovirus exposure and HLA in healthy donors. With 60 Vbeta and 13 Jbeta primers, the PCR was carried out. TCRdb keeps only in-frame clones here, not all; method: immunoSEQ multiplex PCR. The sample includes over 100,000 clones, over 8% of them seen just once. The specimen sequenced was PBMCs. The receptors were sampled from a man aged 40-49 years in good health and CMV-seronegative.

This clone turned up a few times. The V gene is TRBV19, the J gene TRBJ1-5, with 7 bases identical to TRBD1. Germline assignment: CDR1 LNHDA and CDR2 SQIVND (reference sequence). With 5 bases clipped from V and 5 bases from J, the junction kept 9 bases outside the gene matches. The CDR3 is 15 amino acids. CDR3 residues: CASSFYHRGDQPQHF. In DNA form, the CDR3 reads TGTGCCAGTAGTTTTTACCACAGGGGAGATCAGCCCCAGCATTTT.

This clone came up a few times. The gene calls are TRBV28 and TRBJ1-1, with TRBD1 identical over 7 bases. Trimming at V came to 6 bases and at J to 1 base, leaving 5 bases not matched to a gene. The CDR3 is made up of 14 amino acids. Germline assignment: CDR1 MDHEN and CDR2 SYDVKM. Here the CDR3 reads CASRKTGANTEAFF. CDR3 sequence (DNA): TGTGCCAGCAGAAAAACAGGGGCGAACACTGAAGCTTTCTTT.

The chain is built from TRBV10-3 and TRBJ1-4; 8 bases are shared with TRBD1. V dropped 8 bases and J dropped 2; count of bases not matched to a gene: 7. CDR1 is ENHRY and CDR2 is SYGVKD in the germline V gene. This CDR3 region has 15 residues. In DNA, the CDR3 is TGTGCCATCGGACAGGGTGATGAGACTAATGAAAAACTGTTTTTT. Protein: CAIGQGDETNEKLFF.

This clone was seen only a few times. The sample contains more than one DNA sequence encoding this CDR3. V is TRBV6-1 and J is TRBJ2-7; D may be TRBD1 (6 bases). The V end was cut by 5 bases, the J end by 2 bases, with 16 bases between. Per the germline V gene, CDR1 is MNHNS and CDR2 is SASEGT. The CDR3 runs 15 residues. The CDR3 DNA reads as TGTGCCAGCAGTACCGGGACACCCGCTACCTACGAGCAGTACTTC. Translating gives CASSTGTPATYEQYF.

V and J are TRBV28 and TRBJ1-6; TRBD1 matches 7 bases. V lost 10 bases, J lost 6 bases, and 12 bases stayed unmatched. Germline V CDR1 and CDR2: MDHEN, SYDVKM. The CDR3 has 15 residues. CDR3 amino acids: CATKAPWDSNSPLHF. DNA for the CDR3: TGTGCCACCAAGGCACCCTGGGACAGTAATTCACCCCTCCACTTT.

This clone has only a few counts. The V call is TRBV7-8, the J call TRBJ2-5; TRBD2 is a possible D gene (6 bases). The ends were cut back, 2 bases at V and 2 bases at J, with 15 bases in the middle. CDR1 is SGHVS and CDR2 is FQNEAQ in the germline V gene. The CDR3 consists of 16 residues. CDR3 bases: TGTGCCAGCAGCTTAACGGGTAGCGGAACACAAGAGACCCAGTACTTC. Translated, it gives CASSLTGSGTQETQYF.

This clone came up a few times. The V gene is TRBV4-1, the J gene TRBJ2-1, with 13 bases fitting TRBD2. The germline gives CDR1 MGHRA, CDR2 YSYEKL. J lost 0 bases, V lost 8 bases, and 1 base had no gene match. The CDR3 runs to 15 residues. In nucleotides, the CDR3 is TGCGCCAGCGGGACTAGCGGGGCCTCCTACAATGAGCAGTTCTTC. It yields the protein CASGTSGASYNEQFF.

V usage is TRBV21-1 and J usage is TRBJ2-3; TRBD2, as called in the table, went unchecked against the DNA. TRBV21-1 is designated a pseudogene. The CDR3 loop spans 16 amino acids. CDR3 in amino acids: CASSKGLAGGTDTQYF. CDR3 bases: TGTGCCAGCAGCAAAGGGCTAGCGGGGGGTACAGATACGCAGTATTTT.

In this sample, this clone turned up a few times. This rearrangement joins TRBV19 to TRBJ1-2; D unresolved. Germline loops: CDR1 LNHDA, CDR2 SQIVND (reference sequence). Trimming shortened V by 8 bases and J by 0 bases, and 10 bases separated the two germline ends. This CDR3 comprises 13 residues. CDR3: CASARGANYGYTF. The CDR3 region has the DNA TGTGCCAGTGCCCGGGGTGCTAACTATGGCTACACCTTC.

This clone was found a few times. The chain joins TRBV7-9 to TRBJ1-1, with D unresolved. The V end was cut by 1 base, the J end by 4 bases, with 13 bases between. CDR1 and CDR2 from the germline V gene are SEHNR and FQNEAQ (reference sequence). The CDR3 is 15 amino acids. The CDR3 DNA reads TGTGCCAGCAGCTTAGTCGCGGGGTCGGGCACTGAAGCTTTCTTT. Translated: CASSLVAGSGTEAFF.

The CDR3, as DNA: TGCGCCAGCAGCACAGGGACAGATACGCAGTATTTT. It yields the protein CASSTGTDTQYF. The chain employs TRBV5-1 and TRBJ2-3; D might be TRBD1 (6 bases). Trimming took off 4 bases at V and 3 bases at J, with 6 bases between the two ends. CDR3 length equals 12 residues. Germline CDR1 is SGHRS and CDR2 is YFSETQ.

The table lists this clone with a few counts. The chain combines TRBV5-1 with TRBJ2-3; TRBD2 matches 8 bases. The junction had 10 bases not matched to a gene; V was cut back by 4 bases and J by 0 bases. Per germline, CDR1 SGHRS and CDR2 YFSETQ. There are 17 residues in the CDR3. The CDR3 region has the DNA TGCGCCAGCAGCCCGGGGATAGCGGGGCGGAGCACAGATACGCAGTATTTT. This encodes CASSPGIAGRSTDTQYF.

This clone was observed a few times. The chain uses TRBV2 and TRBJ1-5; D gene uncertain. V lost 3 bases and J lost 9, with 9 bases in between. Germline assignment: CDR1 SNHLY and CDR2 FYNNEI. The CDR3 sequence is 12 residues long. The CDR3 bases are TGTGCCAGCAGTGACGTGGGCTGGCCCCAGCATTTT. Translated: CASSDVGWPQHF. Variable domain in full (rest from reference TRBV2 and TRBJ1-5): EPEVTQTPSHQVTQMGQEVILRCVPISNHLYFYWYRQILGQKVEFLVSFYNNEISEKSEIFDDQFSVERPDGSNFTLKIRSTKLEDSAMYFCASSDVGWPQHFGDGTRLSIL.

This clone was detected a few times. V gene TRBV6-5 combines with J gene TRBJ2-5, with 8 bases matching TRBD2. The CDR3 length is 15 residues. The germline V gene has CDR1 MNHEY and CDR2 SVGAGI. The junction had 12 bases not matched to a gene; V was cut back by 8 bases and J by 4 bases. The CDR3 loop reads CASFRGSGVGETQYF. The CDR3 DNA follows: TGTGCCAGCTTTAGGGGTAGCGGGGTAGGAGAGACCCAGTACTTC.

CDR3: CASSPFELIDEAFF. CDR3 nucleotides: TGTGCCAGCAGCCCGTTCGAGCTGATAGATGAAGCTTTCTTT. V usage is TRBV13 and J usage is TRBJ1-1, with D hard to call. Trimming cost V 5 bases and J 7 bases, with 17 bases left between them. CDR3 length: 14 amino acids. CDR1 PRHDT and CDR2 FYEKMQ come from the germline V gene (reference sequence).

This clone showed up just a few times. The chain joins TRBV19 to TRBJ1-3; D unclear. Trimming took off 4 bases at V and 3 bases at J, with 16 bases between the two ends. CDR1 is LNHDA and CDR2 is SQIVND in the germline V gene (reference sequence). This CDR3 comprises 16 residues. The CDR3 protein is CASSRSYGGFGNTIYF. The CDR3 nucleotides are TGTGCCAGTAGTAGATCTTACGGAGGGTTTGGAAACACCATATATTTT.

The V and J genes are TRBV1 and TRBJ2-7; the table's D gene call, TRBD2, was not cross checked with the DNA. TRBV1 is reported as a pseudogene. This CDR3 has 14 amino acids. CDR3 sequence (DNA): TGCACCAGCAGCCCGGCGGAGGGGCTCTACGAGCAGTACTTC. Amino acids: CTSSPAEGLYEQYF.

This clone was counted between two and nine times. CDR3 bases: TGTGCCAGCAGCTTATTCGTAGCGGGGGTCCAAGAGACCCAGTACTTC. Encoded protein: CASSLFVAGVQETQYF. The gene calls are TRBV11-2 and TRBJ2-5; 9 bases line up with TRBD2. CDR3 length equals 16 residues. V shed 2 bases and J 1 base; nucleotides not matched to a gene: 5. The germline V gene has CDR1 SGHAT and CDR2 FQNNGV.

The CDR3 sequence: CASKSGRRENQPQHF. The CDR3 nucleotides read TGTGCCAGCAAGTCGGGGAGACGGGAAAATCAGCCCCAGCATTTT. V gene TRBV6-1 combines with J gene TRBJ1-5; D is uncertain. V gave up 7 bases and J gave up 4 bases, with 17 bases separating them. This CDR3 is 15 amino acids long. Germline V lookup: CDR1 MNHNS, CDR2 SASEGT.

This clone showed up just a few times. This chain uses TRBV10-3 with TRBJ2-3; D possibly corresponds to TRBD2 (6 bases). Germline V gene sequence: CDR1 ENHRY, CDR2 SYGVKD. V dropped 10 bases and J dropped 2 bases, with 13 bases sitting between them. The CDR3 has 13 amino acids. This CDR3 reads CASGGQDTDTQYF. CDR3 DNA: TGTGCCAGTGGAGGGCAGGACACAGATACGCAGTATTTT.

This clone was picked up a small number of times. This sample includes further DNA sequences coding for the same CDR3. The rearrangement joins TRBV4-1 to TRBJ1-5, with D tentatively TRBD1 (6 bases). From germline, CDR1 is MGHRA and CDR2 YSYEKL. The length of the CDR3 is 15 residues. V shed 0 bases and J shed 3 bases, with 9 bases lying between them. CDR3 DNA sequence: TGCGCCAGCAGCCAAGACAGGGGATCCAATCAGCCCCAGCATTTT. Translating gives CASSQDRGSNQPQHF.

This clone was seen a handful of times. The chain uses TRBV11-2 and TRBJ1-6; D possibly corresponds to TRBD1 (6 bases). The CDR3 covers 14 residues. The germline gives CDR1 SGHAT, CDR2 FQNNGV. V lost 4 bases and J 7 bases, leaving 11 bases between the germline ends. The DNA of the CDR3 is TGTGCCAGCAGCTCCGCCGGGACAAATTCACCCCTCCACTTT. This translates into CASSSAGTNSPLHF.